A selection of T cell receptor beta chains follows, all from one sample in a study of blood T cell repertoires in COVID-19. The repertoire was sequenced with immunoSEQ multiplex PCR; TCRdb's copy has only in-frame clones and lacks some. The sample has roughly 180,000 clones; over 75% are singletons. The sequencing input was PBMCs or T cells enriched from blood (not recorded which). The source of these receptors is a man in his fifties who had recovered from COVID-19. CDR3s include the opening cysteine and the closing phenylalanine or tryptophan. The D gene is left open where the match is weak. Where a row states a size, it is once, few, many or the class of an expanded clone; other rows omit it.

V: TRBV25-1; length: 13; D: -; J: TRBJ1-1; size: -; DNA: TGTGCCAGCAGTGACCCCGGACGGGAGGAAGCTTTCTTT; CDR3: CASSDPGREEAFF
V: TRBV15; length: 15; D: TRBD2; J: TRBJ2-3; size: -; DNA: TGTGCCACCAGCAGAGTAGCGGGGACCACAGATACGCAGTATTTT; CDR3: CATSRVAGTTDTQYF
V: TRBV7-9; length: 15; D: TRBD2; J: TRBJ2-1; size: -; DNA: TGTGCCAGCAGGGAACTAGCGGGAGGAGCCAATGAGCAGTTCTTC; CDR3: CASRELAGGANEQFF
V: TRBV7-4; length: 17; D: -; J: TRBJ2-5; size: -; DNA: TGTGCCAGCAGCTACCCAATCCGGGACTCAATCCAAGAGACCCAGTACTTC; CDR3: CASSYPIRDSIQETQYF
V: TRBV2; length: 15; D: TRBD1; J: TRBJ1-1; size: -; DNA: TGTGCCAGCAGGGTCACCGGGACAGGGAACACTGAAGCTTTCTTT; CDR3: CASRVTGTGNTEAFF
V: TRBV4-2; length: 15; D: -; J: TRBJ1-1; size: -; DNA: TGTGCCAGCAGCCAAGGTGGCAGTGGTACACCTGAAGCTTTCTTT; CDR3: CASSQGGSGTPEAFF
V: TRBV25-1; length: 11; D: -; J: TRBJ1-1; size: -; DNA: TGTGCCAGCAGTCAGGACACAAAAGCTTTCTTT; CDR3: CASSQDTKAFF
V: TRBV5-4; length: 15; D: TRBD1; J: TRBJ2-7; size: -; DNA: TGTGCCAGCAGCCCGCGGACAGGGTCTACCTACGAGCAGTACTTC; CDR3: CASSPRTGSTYEQYF
V: TRBV5-1; length: 13; D: TRBD1; J: TRBJ1-1; size: once; DNA: TGCGCCAGCAGCCAACGGACAGGGTCTGAAGCTTTCTTT; CDR3: CASSQRTGSEAFF
V: TRBV19; length: 14; D: -; J: TRBJ1-2; size: -; DNA: TGTGCCAGTAGTATGGGCCCGGGGGACTATGGCTACACCTTC; CDR3: CASSMGPGDYGYTF
V: TRBV5-1; length: 13; D: -; J: TRBJ2-3; size: -; DNA: TGCGCCAGCAGCTTGTACGGGGAAGATACGCAGTATTTT; CDR3: CASSLYGEDTQYF
V: TRBV6-5; length: 13; D: -; J: TRBJ1-2; size: -; DNA: TGTGCCAGCTCTGAGGACAGAATCTATGGCTACACCTTC; CDR3: CASSEDRIYGYTF
V: TRBV9; length: 15; D: TRBD2; J: TRBJ2-1; size: -; DNA: TGTGCCAGCAGCGTGCGGGAGGGCCGAAGGAATGAGCAGTTCTTC; CDR3: CASSVREGRRNEQFF
V: TRBV20-1; length: 13; D: -; J: TRBJ1-2; size: few; DNA: TGCAGTGCTAGTGGACAGATAGACTATGGCTACACCTTC; CDR3: CSASGQIDYGYTF
V: TRBV5-6; length: 16; D: -; J: TRBJ1-6; size: few; DNA: TGTGCCAGCAGCTTGAGCCAAGGGGCCGGGAATTCACCCCTCCACTTT; CDR3: CASSLSQGAGNSPLHF
V: TRBV2; length: 11; D: -; J: TRBJ1-1; size: -; DNA: TGTGCCAGCAGCAGTAGCGCTGAAGCTTTCTTT; CDR3: CASSSSAEAFF
V: TRBV10-3; length: 16; D: TRBD1; J: TRBJ2-7; size: few; DNA: TGTGCCATCAGCACGAGAACAGGGGGAGGAGGCGGTGAGCAGTACTTC; CDR3: CAISTRTGGGGGEQYF
V: TRBV6-4; length: 15; D: -; J: TRBJ2-2; size: -; DNA: TGTGCCAGCAGCGGTGGGCAGGCGGGGACCGGGGAGCTGTTTTTT; CDR3: CASSGGQAGTGELFF
V: TRBV5-6; length: 16; D: TRBD1; J: TRBJ2-7; size: -; DNA: TGTGCCAGCAGCCATTACCGACAGGGCCAATCCTACGAGCAGTACTTC; CDR3: CASSHYRQGQSYEQYF
V: TRBV11-2; length: 15; D: -; J: TRBJ1-1; size: -; DNA: TGTGCCAGCAGCGACAGACAGCAACTGAACACTGAAGCTTTCTTT; CDR3: CASSDRQQLNTEAFF
V: TRBV11-2; length: 15; D: -; J: TRBJ2-7; size: once; DNA: TGTGCCAGCAGCCCGCGGACAGCTAGCTCCTACGAGCAGTACTTC; CDR3: CASSPRTASSYEQYF
V: TRBV7-2; length: 14; D: TRBD1; J: TRBJ1-5; size: -; DNA: TGTGCCAGCAGCTTAGGCCAGGGGGGATTTAGTTTTCATTTT; CDR3: CASSLGQGGFSFHF
V: TRBV5-1; length: 15; D: -; J: TRBJ1-3; size: -; DNA: TGCGCCAGCAGCTTGGACGGGAACTCTGGAAACACCATATATTTT; CDR3: CASSLDGNSGNTIYF
V: TRBV7-9; length: 16; D: -; J: TRBJ2-5; size: -; DNA: TGTGCCAGCAGCCAAAGGACAGGCCTGGGACTGGGGACCCAGTACTTC; CDR3: CASSQRTGLGLGTQYF
V: TRBV9; length: 15; D: TRBD1; J: TRBJ2-5; size: -; DNA: TGTGCCAGCAGCGCGGGACAGGGGGCGACTGAGACCCAGTACTTC; CDR3: CASSAGQGATETQYF
V: TRBV7-2; length: 15; D: -; J: TRBJ2-4; size: -; DNA: TGTGCCAGCAGCCCCACCCGCGTAGCCAAAAACATTCAGTACTTC; CDR3: CASSPTRVAKNIQYF
V: TRBV28; length: 14; D: -; J: TRBJ2-7; size: once; DNA: TGTGCCAGCAGCCGGACAGGAGGGGACTACGAGCAGTACTTC; CDR3: CASSRTGGDYEQYF
V: TRBV19; length: 18; D: TRBD2; J: TRBJ2-1; size: few; DNA: TGTGCCAGTAGTCCTTCCCCCGGGACTAGCGGGGGGCATAGGAAGCAGTTCTTC; CDR3: CASSPSPGTSGGHRKQFF
V: TRBV7-9; length: 13; D: TRBD1; J: TRBJ1-2; size: -; DNA: TGTGCCAGCAGCCCACAGGGGGCAGGTGGCTACACCTTC; CDR3: CASSPQGAGGYTF
V: TRBV5-1; length: 15; D: TRBD1; J: TRBJ2-7; size: -; DNA: TGCGCCAGCAGTTGGGGACAGGGGGCTTCCTACGAGCAGTACTTC; CDR3: CASSWGQGASYEQYF
V: TRBV13; length: 16; D: TRBD2; J: TRBJ2-3; size: few; DNA: TGTGCCAGCAGCCCCGGGGGGGCAGAGGTCACAGATACGCAGTATTTT; CDR3: CASSPGGAEVTDTQYF
V: TRBV4-2; length: 13; D: -; J: TRBJ1-5; size: once; DNA: TGTGCCAGCAGCGGAGGGGCGGATCAGCCCCAGCATTTT; CDR3: CASSGGADQPQHF
V: TRBV13; length: 15; D: -; J: TRBJ2-1; size: -; DNA: TGTGCCAGCAGCCTTAGCTGGAGCTCCTACAATGAGCAGTTCTTC; CDR3: CASSLSWSSYNEQFF
V: TRBV5-8; length: 14; D: -; J: TRBJ2-3; size: -; DNA: TGTGCCAGCAGCCCGGGGTTGGGTTCAGATACGCAGTATTTT; CDR3: CASSPGLGSDTQYF
V: TRBV5-1; length: 16; D: TRBD2; J: TRBJ2-3; size: -; DNA: TGCGCCAGCAGCTTGGAACTAGCGACTAGCACAGATACGCAGTATTTT; CDR3: CASSLELATSTDTQYF
V: TRBV29-1; length: 13; D: -; J: TRBJ2-3; size: few; DNA: TGCAGCGTCCGCTCTGCGTACACAGATACGCAGTATTTT; CDR3: CSVRSAYTDTQYF
V: TRBV19; length: 13; D: -; J: TRBJ1-4; size: -; DNA: TGTGCCAGTAGGCAGGGAACTAATGAAAAACTGTTTTTT; CDR3: CASRQGTNEKLFF
V: TRBV6-5; length: 13; D: TRBD2; J: TRBJ2-1; size: -; DNA: TGTGCCAGCATTCCCCACGGGGGGGCCGAGCAGTTCTTC; CDR3: CASIPHGGAEQFF
V: TRBV28; length: 12; D: -; J: TRBJ2-7; size: -; DNA: TGTGCCAGCAGTGCGATCCCCTACGAGCAGTACTTC; CDR3: CASSAIPYEQYF
V: TRBV10-3; length: 13; D: TRBD1; J: TRBJ2-1; size: once; DNA: TGTGCCATCAGCCAGGACAGGAGGAATGAGCAGTTCTTC; CDR3: CAISQDRRNEQFF
V: TRBV15; length: 15; D: TRBD1; J: TRBJ1-3; size: -; DNA: TGTGCCACCAGCGGGGACAGGGCGTCTGGAAACACCATATATTTT; CDR3: CATSGDRASGNTIYF
V: TRBV6-1; length: 17; D: -; J: TRBJ1-2; size: -; DNA: TGTGCCAGCAGTGAAAATCTCAGCCCAGGGCTAGGCTATGGCTACACCTTC; CDR3: CASSENLSPGLGYGYTF
V: TRBV19; length: 15; D: TRBD1; J: TRBJ1-5; size: -; DNA: TGTGCCAGTAGTACAGGGGGCCTTAGCAATCAGCCCCAGCATTTT; CDR3: CASSTGGLSNQPQHF
V: TRBV7-8; length: 14; D: -; J: TRBJ2-2; size: -; DNA: TGTGCCAGCAGCTTCGTTCCGGGCACCGGGGAGCTGTTTTTT; CDR3: CASSFVPGTGELFF
V: TRBV7-9; length: 14; D: -; J: TRBJ1-5; size: -; DNA: TGTGCCAGCAGCTTAGCCAATAGCAATCAGCCCCAGCATTTT; CDR3: CASSLANSNQPQHF
V: TRBV28; length: 17; D: -; J: TRBJ2-1; size: -; DNA: TGTGCCAGCAGTTTACTCCAATTCAAGACTATCATCAATGAGCAGTTCTTC; CDR3: CASSLLQFKTIINEQFF
V: TRBV6-5; length: 15; D: TRBD2; J: TRBJ2-7; size: -; DNA: TGTGCCAGCAGCTTAGCCGGGACTACGCTCTACGAGCAGTACTTC; CDR3: CASSLAGTTLYEQYF
V: TRBV27; length: 17; D: -; J: TRBJ2-7; size: -; DNA: TGTGCCAGCAGTTTATTTTCCGGGCAGGGTATCTCCTACGAGCAGTACTTC; CDR3: CASSLFSGQGISYEQYF
V: TRBV5-4; length: 14; D: -; J: TRBJ2-2; size: few; DNA: TGTGCCAGCAGCTCGCGGGGGCGCACCGGGGAGCTGTTTTTT; CDR3: CASSSRGRTGELFF